The subject of this entry is one TCR beta chain. Its antigen is not identified. This sample is drawn from a study of human T cells and chemical hapten exposure. Study-wide points: The study found expanded TCRs formed significantly more large CDR3 similarity clusters than controls.

Time point described: patch test 2, 6 weeks after DPC sensitization. Treatment described: therapeutic diphenylcyclopropenone sensitization with weekly scalp DPC. Each CDR3 protein gets one entry after TCRdb re-called the RACE reads with MiXCR. This table holds approximately 110,000 distinct CDR3 sequences, roughly a tenth found once. The V gene's germline CDR1 is SGHDT and CDR2 YYEEEE. The CDR3 loop spans 13 amino acids. V dropped 6 bases and J dropped 4 bases, with 8 bases sitting between them. The rearrangement uses TRBV5-6 and TRBJ1-6; D ambiguous. The sample here was whole blood, taken in connection with sensitization to the hapten diphenylcyclopropenone (DPC). The receptor's source is a woman between 40 and 55 years old with alopecia areata. Some clones in this sample may be carry-over from other donors' samples. The CDR3 region is CASTRWYNSPLHF. CDR3 nucleotides: TGTGCCAGCACCCGGTGGTATAATTCACCCCTCCACTTT.